The 11 T cell receptor beta chains given below trace back to one sample, sequenced in a study of cytomegalovirus exposure and HLA in healthy donors. PCR involved 60 Vbeta and 13 Jbeta primers. Produced via immunoSEQ multiplex PCR; TCRdb's table is partial and in-frame only. The repertoire holds roughly 170,000 clones, with 84% as singletons. Source material: PBMCs. Source of these receptors: a girl aged 2-15 years in good health and CMV-seropositive.

This chain uses TRBV28 with TRBJ1-1; D is ambiguous. CDR1 and CDR2 (germline): MDHEN, SYDVKM. Trimming left V 7 bases short and J 0 bases short, with 15 bases between. CDR3 length: 15 residues. CDR3 sequence (DNA): TGTGCCAGCAACCCCCTAGGAGGAATGAACACTGAAGCTTTCTTT. Translated: CASNPLGGMNTEAFF.

This clone was found a few times. In DNA form, the CDR3 reads TGTGCCAGCGGACGAGGAAGGGAGGCAGACGAGCAGTACTTC. Translated, it gives CASGRGREADEQYF. The chain joins TRBV2 to TRBJ2-7, with a weak D call TRBD2 (6 bases). The V end was cut by 8 bases, the J end by 5 bases, with 19 bases between. The CDR3 consists of 14 residues. Germline V CDR1 and CDR2: SNHLY, FYNNEI.

V usage is TRBV19 and J usage is TRBJ2-6, with D perhaps TRBD1 (8 bases). The CDR3 sequence is 17 residues long. Per germline, CDR1 LNHDA and CDR2 SQIVND (reference sequence). V was shortened by 6 bases and J by 4 bases, with 19 bases between the two germline ends. The CDR3 sequence: CASSLTGGLTGANVLTF. In DNA, the CDR3 is TGTGCCAGTAGCCTAACAGGGGGACTAACGGGGGCCAACGTCCTGACTTTC.

The chain recombines TRBV5-1 with TRBJ2-7; tentative D call: TRBD1 (5 bases). Trimming pared 4 bases from V and 6 bases from J, leaving 14 bases between. This CDR3 comprises 13 residues. Per the germline V gene, CDR1 is SGHRS and CDR2 is YFSETQ. The CDR3 is CASSTARRGEQYF. The CDR3 coding sequence is TGCGCCAGCAGCACAGCCCGAAGGGGCGAGCAGTACTTC. The full variable domain, rest sourced from reference TRBV5-1 and TRBJ2-7, is KAGVTQTPRYLIKTRGQQVTLSCSPISGHRSVSWYQQTPGQGLQFLFEYFSETQRNKGNFPGRFSGRQFSNSRSEMNVSTLELGDSALYLCASSTARRGEQYFGPGTRLTVT.

This clone showed up just once. The chain uses TRBV25-1 and TRBJ1-4, with TRBD1 identical over 8 bases. Germline V gene sequence: CDR1 MGHDK, CDR2 SYGVNS. CDR3 length: 14 amino acids. The V segment lost 3 bases and the J segment 8 bases; nucleotides outside the gene matches: 5. CDR3 residues: CASSDRDRLEKLFF. CDR3 coding DNA: TGTGCCAGCAGTGACAGGGACAGGTTAGAAAAACTGTTTTTT.

This chain connects TRBV6-5 to TRBJ2-4; D is perhaps TRBD1 (8 bases). CDR3 size: 14 residues. The V end was cut by 6 bases, the J end by 7 bases, with 16 bases between. Looked up from germline, CDR1 is MNHEY and CDR2 is SVGAGI. CDR3 sequence (DNA): TGTGCCAGCAGACAGGGGGAGGGATTTAACATTCAGTACTTC. It is translated as CASRQGEGFNIQYF.

This chain links TRBV5-1 with TRBJ2-3, with a weak D call TRBD1 (5 bases). This CDR3 is 14 amino acids long. CDR1 SGHRS and CDR2 YFSETQ come from the germline V gene. The ends were cut back, 2 bases at V and 3 bases at J, with 10 bases in the middle. CDR3 nucleotide sequence: TGCGCCAGCAGCTTTATCCAGGGAACAGATACGCAGTATTTT. This encodes CASSFIQGTDTQYF.

The chain combines TRBV6-1 with TRBJ2-5; D remains ambiguous. Matching the DNA end better, TRBJ2-7 makes the J call doubtful. Germline V gene lookup returns CDR1 MNHNS and CDR2 SASEGT. The CDR3 sequence is 14 residues long. CDR3 region: CASSDRLLSYEQYF. In DNA, the CDR3 is TGTGCCAGCAGTGACCGACTCCTATCCTACGAGCAGTACTTC.

This clone was found once. This sequence joins TRBV11-3 and TRBJ1-2, with D possibly TRBD1 on 6 matching bases. The CDR3 consists of 14 residues. Trimming removed 5 bases at V and 0 bases at J, with 10 bases between. Germline V gives CDR1 SGHNT, CDR2 YENEEA. The CDR3 sequence: CASSKTGTNYGYTF. DNA of the CDR3: TGTGCCAGCAGCAAAACAGGGACTAACTATGGCTACACCTTC.

This chain links TRBV18 with TRBJ1-1; D call uncertain. The CDR3 spans 15 residues. Per the germline V gene, CDR1 is KGHSH and CDR2 is LQKENI. Trimming pared 5 bases from V and 5 bases from J, leaving 18 bases between. The CDR3: CASSTRREIKTEAFF. DNA for the CDR3: TGTGCCAGCTCAACTAGGCGAGAAATAAAAACTGAAGCTTTCTTT.

This clone has just a few counts. This chain joins TRBV2 and TRBJ2-7; no reliable D call. Germline values: CDR1 SNHLY, CDR2 FYNNEI. The CDR3 sequence is 12 residues long. The V and J ends lost 1 base and 3 bases respectively, with 4 bases between them. CDR3 residues: CASSEGNYEQYF. Here the CDR3 DNA reads TGTGCCAGCAGTGAAGGTAACTACGAGCAGTACTTC.